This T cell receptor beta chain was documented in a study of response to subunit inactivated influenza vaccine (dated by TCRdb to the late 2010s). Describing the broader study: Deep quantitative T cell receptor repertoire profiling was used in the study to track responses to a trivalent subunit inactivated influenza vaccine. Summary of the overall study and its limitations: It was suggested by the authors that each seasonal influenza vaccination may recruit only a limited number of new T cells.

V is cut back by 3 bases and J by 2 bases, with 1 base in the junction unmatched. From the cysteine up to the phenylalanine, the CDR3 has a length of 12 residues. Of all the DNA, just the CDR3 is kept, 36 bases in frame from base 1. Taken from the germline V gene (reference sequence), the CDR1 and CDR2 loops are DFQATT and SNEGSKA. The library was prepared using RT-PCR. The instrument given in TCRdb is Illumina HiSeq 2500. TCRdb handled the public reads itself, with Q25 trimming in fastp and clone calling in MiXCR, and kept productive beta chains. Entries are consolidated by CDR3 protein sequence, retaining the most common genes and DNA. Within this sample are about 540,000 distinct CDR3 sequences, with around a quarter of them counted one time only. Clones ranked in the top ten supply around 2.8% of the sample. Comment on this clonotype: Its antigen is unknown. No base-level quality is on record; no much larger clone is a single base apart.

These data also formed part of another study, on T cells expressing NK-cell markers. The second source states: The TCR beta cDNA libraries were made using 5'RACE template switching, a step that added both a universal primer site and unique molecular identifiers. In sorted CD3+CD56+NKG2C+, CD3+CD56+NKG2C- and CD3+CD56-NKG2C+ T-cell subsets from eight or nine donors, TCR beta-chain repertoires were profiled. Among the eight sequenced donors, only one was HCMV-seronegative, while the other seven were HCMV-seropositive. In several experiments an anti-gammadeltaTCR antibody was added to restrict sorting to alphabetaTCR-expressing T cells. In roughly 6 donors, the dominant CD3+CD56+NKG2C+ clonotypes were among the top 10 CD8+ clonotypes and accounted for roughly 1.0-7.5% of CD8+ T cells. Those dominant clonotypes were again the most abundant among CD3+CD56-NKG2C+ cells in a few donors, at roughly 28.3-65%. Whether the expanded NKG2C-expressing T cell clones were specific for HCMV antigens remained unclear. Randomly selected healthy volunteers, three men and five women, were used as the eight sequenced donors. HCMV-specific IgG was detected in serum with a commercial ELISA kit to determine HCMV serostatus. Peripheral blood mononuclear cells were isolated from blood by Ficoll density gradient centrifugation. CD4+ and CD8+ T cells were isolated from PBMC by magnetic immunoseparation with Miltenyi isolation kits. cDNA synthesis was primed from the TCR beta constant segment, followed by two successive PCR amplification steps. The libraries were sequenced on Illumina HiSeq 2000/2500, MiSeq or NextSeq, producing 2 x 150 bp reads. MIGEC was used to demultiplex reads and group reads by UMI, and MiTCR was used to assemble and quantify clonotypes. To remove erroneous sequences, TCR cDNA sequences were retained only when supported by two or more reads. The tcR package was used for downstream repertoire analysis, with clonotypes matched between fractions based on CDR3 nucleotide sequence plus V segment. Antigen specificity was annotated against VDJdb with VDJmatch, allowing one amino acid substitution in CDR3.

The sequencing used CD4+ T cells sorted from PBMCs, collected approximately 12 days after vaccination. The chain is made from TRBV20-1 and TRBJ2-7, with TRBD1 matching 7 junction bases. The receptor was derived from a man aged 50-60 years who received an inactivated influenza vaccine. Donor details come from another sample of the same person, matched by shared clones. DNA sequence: TGCAGTGCTAGTCAGGGGGCCTACGAGCAGTACTTC. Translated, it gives CSASQGAYEQYF.